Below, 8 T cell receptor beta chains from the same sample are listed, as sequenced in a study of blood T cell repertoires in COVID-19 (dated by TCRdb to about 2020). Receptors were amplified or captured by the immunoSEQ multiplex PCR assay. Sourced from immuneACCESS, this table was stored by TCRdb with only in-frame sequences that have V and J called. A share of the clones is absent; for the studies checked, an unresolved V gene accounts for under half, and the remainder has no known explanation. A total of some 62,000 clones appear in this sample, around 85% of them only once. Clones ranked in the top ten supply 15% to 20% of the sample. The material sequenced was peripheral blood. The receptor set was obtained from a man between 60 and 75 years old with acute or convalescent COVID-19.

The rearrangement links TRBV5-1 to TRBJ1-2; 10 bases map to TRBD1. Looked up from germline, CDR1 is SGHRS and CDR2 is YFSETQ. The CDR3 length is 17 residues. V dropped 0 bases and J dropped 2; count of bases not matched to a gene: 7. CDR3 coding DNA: TGCGCCAGCAGCTTGGGGGGACAGGGGTCGTCAAACTATGGCTACACCTTC. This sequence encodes CASSLGGQGSSNYGYTF.

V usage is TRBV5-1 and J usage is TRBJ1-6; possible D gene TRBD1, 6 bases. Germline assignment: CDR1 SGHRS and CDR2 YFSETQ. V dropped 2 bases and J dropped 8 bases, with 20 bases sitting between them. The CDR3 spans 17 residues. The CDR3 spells CASSLVPQGGNDSPLHF. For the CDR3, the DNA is TGCGCCAGCAGCTTAGTCCCTCAAGGGGGAAATGATTCACCCCTCCACTTT. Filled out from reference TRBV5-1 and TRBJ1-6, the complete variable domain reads KAGVTQTPRYLIKTRGQQVTLSCSPISGHRSVSWYQQTPGQGLQFLFEYFSETQRNKGNFPGRFSGRQFSNSRSEMNVSTLELGDSALYLCASSLVPQGGNDSPLHFGNGTRLTVT.

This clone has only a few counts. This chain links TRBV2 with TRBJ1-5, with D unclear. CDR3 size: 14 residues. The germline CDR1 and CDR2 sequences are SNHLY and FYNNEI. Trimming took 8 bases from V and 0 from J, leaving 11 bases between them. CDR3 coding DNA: TGTGCCAGCTCATCACTGTTTAGCAATCAGCCCCAGCATTTT. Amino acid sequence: CASSSLFSNQPQHF. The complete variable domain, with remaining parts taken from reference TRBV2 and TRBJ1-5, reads EPEVTQTPSHQVTQMGQEVILRCVPISNHLYFYWYRQILGQKVEFLVSFYNNEISEKSEIFDDQFSVERPDGSNFTLKIRSTKLEDSAMYFCASSSLFSNQPQHFGDGTRLSIL.

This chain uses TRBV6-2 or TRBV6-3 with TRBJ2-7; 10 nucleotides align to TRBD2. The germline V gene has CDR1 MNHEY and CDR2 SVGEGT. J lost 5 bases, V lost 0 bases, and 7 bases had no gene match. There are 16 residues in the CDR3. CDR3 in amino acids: CASSYSGSGRADEQYF. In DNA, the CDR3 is TGTGCCAGCAGTTACTCGGGCAGCGGGAGGGCAGACGAGCAGTACTTC.

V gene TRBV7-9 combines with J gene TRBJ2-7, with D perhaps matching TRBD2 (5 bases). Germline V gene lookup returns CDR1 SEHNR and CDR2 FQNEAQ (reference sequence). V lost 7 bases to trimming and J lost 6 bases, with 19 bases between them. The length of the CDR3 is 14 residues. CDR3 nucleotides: TGTGCCAGCACCTTCAATGCGGGCATTCTCGAGCAGTACTTC. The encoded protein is CASTFNAGILEQYF.

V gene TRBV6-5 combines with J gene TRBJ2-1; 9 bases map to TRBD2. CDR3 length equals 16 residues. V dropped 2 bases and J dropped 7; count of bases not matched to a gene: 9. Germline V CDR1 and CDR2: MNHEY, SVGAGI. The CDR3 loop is CASSYNSGSGVNEQFF. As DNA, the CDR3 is TGTGCCAGCAGTTACAATAGCGGGAGCGGCGTGAATGAGCAGTTCTTC.

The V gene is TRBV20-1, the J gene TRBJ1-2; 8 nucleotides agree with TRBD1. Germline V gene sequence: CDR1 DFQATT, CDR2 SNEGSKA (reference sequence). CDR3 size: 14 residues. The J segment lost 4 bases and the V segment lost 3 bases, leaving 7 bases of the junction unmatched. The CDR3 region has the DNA TGCAGTGCTAGTGGCAGGGGGCAAGCCTATGGCTACACCTTC. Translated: CSASGRGQAYGYTF.

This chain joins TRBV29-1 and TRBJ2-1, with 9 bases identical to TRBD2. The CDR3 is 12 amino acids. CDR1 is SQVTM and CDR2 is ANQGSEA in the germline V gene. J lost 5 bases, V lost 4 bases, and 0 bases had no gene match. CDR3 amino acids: CSVGLADNEQFF. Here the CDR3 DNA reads TGCAGCGTTGGACTAGCGGACAATGAGCAGTTCTTC.